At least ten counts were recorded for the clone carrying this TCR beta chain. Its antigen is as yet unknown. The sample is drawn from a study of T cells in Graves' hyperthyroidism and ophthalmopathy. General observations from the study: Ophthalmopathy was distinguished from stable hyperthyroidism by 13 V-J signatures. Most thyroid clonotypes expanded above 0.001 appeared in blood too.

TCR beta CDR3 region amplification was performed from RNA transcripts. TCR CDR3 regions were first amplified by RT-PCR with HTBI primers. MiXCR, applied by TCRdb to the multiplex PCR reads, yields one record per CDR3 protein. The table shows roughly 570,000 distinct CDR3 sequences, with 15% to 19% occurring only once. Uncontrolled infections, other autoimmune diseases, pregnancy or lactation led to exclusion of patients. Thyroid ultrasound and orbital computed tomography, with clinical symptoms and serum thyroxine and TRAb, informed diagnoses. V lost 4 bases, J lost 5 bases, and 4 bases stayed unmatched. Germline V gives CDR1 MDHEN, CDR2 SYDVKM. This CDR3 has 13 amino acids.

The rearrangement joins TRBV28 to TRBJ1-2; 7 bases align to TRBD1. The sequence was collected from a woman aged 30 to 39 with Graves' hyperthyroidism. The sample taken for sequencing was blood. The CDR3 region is CASSSTGFYGYTF. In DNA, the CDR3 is TGTGCCAGCAGTTCGACAGGGTTTTATGGCTACACCTTC.